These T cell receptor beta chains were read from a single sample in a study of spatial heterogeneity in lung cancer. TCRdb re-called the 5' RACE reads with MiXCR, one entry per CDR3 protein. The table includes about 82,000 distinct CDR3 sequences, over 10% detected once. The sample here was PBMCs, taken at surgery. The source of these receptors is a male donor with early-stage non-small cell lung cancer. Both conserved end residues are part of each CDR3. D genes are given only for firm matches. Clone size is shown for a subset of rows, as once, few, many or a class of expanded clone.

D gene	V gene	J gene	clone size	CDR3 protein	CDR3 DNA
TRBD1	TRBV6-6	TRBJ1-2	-	CASSPAGTVLYGYTF	TGTGCCAGCAGCCCAGCAGGGACAGTCCTCTATGGCTACACCTTC
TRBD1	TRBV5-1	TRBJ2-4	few	CASGQDRDIQYF	TGCGCCAGCGGACAGGACAGGGACATTCAGTACTTC
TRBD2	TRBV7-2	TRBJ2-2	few	CASSLKGFESGGPGELFF	TGTGCCAGCAGCTTAAAGGGTTTCGAGTCGGGGGGACCCGGGGAGCTGTTTTTT
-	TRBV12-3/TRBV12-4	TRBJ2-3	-	CASSSVGLGTDTQYF	TGTGCCAGCAGCTCCGTAGGGCTTGGTACAGATACGCAGTATTTT
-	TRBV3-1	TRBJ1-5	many	CASSQGNYGNQPQHF	TGTGCCAGCAGCCAAGGGAACTATGGCAATCAGCCCCAGCATTTT
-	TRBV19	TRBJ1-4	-	CASSDSGGEKLFF	TGTGCCAGTAGTGACAGCGGGGGGGAAAAACTGTTTTTT
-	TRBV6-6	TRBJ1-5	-	CASSYSFRGNSNQPQHF	TGTGCCAGCAGTTACTCCTTCCGGGGGAATAGCAATCAGCCCCAGCATTTT
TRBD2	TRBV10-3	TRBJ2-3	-	CAITARLAGEADTQYF	TGTGCCATCACTGCAAGACTAGCGGGAGAGGCAGATACGCAGTATTTT
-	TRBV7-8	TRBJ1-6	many	CASSFRWGHNSTRVFPLHF	TGTGCCAGCAGCTTTCGTTGGGGACACAACTCCACCAGGGTGTTTCCCCTCCACTTT
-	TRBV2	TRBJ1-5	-	CASSDGDINQPQHF	TGTGCCAGCAGTGATGGAGACATTAATCAGCCCCAGCATTTT
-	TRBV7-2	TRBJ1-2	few	CASSLGVINYGYTF	TGTGCCAGCAGCTTAGGAGTGATTAACTATGGCTACACCTTC